This T cell receptor beta chain was recovered during a study of shared clonotypes between healthy human individuals. CDR3 length: 14 amino acids. Trimming pared 4 bases from V and 3 bases from J, leaving 10 bases between. The V gene's germline CDR1 is SEHNR and CDR2 FQNEAQ (reference sequence). Naive CD8 populations comprised CD45RO-negative cells positively selected for CCR7, excluding terminally differentiated effector memory CD45RA+ cells. Concerning this clone itself: Its antigen is currently unknown.

Data came from immunoSEQ multiplex PCR; TCRdb stores just in-frame clones and leaves some out. The repertoire has about 2 million clones, about 95% of them found once; the top ten carry approximately 1%. Overall study findings and caveats: Blood was the sole source, and tissue repertoires probably differ. Generally, naive subsets (rather than memory subsets) showed larger estimated richness.

V usage is TRBV7-9 and J usage is TRBJ1-3, with a tentative D call TRBD1 (6 bases). The source material was naive CD8+ T cells sorted from blood. This receptor was identified in a man between 18 and 35 years old in good health. Here the CDR3 reads CASSWTVDGNTIYF. The CDR3 nucleotides read TGTGCCAGCAGCTGGACAGTGGATGGAAACACCATATATTTT.